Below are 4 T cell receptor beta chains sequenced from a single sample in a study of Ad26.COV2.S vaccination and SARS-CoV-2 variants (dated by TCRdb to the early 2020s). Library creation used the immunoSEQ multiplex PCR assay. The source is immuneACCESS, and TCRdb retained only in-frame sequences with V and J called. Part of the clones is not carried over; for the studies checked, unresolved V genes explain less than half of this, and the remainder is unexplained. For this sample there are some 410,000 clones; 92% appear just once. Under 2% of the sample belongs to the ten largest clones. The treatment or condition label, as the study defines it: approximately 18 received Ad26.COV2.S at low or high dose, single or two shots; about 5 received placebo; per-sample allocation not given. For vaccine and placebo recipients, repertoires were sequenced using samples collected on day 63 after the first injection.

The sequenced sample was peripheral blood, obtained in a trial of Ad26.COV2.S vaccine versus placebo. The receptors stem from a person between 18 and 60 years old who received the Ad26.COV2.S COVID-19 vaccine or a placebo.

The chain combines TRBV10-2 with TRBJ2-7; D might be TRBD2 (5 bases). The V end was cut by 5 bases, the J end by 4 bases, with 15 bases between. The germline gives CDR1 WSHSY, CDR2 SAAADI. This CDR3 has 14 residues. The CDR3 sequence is CASSSLASRYEQYF. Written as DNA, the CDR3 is TGCGCCAGCAGTTCGTTAGCGTCCAGGTACGAGCAGTACTTC.

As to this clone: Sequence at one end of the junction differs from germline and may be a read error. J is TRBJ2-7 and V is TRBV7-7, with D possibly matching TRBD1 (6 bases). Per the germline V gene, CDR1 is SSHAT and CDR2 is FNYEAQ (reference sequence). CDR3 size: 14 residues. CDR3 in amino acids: CASSPEQGSYEQYF. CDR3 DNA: TGTGCTAGCAGCCCCGAACAGGGCTCCTACGAGCAGTACTTC.

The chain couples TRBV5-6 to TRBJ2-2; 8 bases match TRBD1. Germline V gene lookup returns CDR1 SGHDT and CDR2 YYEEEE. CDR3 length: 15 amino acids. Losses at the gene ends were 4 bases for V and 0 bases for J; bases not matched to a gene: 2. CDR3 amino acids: CASSRQGPNTGELFF. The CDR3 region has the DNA TGTGCCAGCAGCCGACAGGGGCCGAACACCGGGGAGCTGTTTTTT.

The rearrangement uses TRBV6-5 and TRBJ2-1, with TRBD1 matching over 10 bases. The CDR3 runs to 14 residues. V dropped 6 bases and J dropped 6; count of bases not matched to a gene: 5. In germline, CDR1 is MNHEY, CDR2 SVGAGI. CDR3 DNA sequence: TGTGCCAGCAGCCTTGACAGGGGGCCCAATGAGCAGTTCTTC. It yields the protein CASSLDRGPNEQFF.